This T cell receptor (beta chain) was documented in a study of neurological immune-mediated disorders. Regarding the study as a whole: Among expanded clones, no CDR3 amino acid sequences were shared across subjects, a pattern suggesting private repertoires in all groups.

cDNA synthesis was performed by 5'RACE with 10-nucleotide random UMIs. In TCRdb, the 5' RACE reads were re-called with MiXCR into one record per CDR3 protein. Of around 94,000 distinct CDR3 sequences in the sample, around 3.3% were seen once. Only a few counts were recorded for this clonotype. The target antigen is unknown. The material sequenced was PBMCs. The sequence was collected from a woman younger than 30 with multiple sclerosis.

CDR3 sequence reads: CSVVLHGTPRSGYTF. The CDR3 region has the DNA TGCAGCGTAGTATTGCACGGGACCCCTCGTAGTGGCTACACCTTC. The chain employs TRBV29-1 and TRBJ1-2, with D possibly being TRBD1 (5 bases). Trimming stripped 6 bases from V and 7 bases from J, with 24 bases between. Germline assignment: CDR1 SQVTM and CDR2 ANQGSEA. This CDR3 spans 15 amino acids.